The clone carrying this TCR beta chain has just a few counts. Its antigen is undetermined. V lost 0 bases and J 8 bases, leaving 6 bases between the germline ends. The germline CDR1 and CDR2 sequences are SGHDT and YYEEEE. The CDR3 runs to 12 residues. An input of about 0.5 to 1 ug of RNA was subjected to reverse transcription using random hexamers. Amplification of TCR beta CDR3 used immunoSEQ multiplex PCR across 54 Vbeta and 13 Jbeta. One entry per CDR3 protein results from TCRdb running MiXCR on the immunoSEQ multiplex PCR reads. The sample includes 250,000 to 300,000 distinct CDR3 sequences, approximately 85% of them seen just once. The data were taken from a study of CD8 T cells in Susac syndrome. General study results and limits: By the study's own acknowledgment, its TCR sequencing and HLA analysis included relatively few individuals.

Sequencing targeted TCR beta in T cells from blood (CD8+ and CD4+). TEMRA cells underwent FACS enrichment and CD8+ and CD4+ T cells underwent negative isolation. The receptor was isolated from a human donor with multiple sclerosis. J is TRBJ2-1 and V is TRBV5-6; D might be TRBD1 (5 bases). The sample comprised CD8+ T cells from PBMCs. The DNA of the CDR3 is TGTGCCAGCAGCTTGGAGGGGTATGAGCAGTTCTTC. Translating gives CASSLEGYEQFF.